This T cell receptor (beta chain) was recovered during a study of Ad26.COV2.S vaccination and SARS-CoV-2 variants. Looking at the study overall: In the study, Ad26.COV2.S was injected intramuscularly once, or twice 56 days apart. General study results and limits: Those who received vaccine or placebo ended up with similar non-spike TCR breadth.

The germline V gene has CDR1 MDHEN and CDR2 SYDVKM. The CDR3 is 14 amino acids. The germline V and J ends were trimmed by 7 bases and 1 base, with 11 bases remaining between them. Stated treatment: around 19 received Ad26.COV2.S at low or high dose, single or two shots; roughly five received placebo; per-sample allocation not given. Collection of samples fell on day 63 after the first vaccine or placebo injection. Comments on this clone: The antigen remains unidentified.

Clones were read by immunoSEQ multiplex PCR, and TCRdb kept only the in-frame ones, dropping some. The sample includes a few hundred thousand clones, about 89% of them seen just once. The chain couples TRBV28 to TRBJ1-5; the D is unclear. Sample: peripheral blood, taken in a trial of Ad26.COV2.S vaccine versus placebo. This clonotype was obtained from a person between 18 and 65 years old who received the Ad26.COV2.S COVID-19 vaccine or a placebo. The CDR3 region has the DNA TGTGCCAGCACGGTGGCGAAGAGCAATCAGCCCCAGCATTTT. Translated, it gives CASTVAKSNQPQHF.